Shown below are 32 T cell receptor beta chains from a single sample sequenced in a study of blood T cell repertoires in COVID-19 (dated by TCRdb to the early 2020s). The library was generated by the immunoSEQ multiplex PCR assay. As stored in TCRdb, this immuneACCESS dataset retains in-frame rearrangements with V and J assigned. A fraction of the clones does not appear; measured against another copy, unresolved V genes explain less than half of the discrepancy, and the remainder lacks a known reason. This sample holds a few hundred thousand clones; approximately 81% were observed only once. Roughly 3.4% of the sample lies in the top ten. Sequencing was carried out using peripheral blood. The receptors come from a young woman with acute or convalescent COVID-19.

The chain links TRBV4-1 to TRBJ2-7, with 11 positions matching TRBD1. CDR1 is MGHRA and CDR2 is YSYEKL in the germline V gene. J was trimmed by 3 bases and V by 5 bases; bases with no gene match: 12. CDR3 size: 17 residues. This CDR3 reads CASSWDDRDRGIYEQYF. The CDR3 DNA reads TGCGCCAGCAGCTGGGACGACCGGGACAGGGGGATCTACGAGCAGTACTTC.

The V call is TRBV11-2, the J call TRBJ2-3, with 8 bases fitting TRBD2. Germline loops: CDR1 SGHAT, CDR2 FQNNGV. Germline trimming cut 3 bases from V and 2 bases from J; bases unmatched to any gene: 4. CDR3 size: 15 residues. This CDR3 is CASSLTSAYTDTQYF. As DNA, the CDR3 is TGTGCCAGCAGCTTGACTAGCGCCTACACAGATACGCAGTATTTT.

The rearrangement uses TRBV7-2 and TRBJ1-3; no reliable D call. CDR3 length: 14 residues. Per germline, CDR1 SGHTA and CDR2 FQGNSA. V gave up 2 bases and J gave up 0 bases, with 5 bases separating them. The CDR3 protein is CASSLFRSGNTIYF. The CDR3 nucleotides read TGTGCCAGCAGCTTATTCCGCTCTGGAAACACCATATATTTT.

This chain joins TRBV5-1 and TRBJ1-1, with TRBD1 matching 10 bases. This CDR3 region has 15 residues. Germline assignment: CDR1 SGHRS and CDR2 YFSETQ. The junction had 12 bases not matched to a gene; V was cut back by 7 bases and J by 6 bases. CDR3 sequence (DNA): TGCGCCAGCCGGTTTGGGACAGGGGATAGCGCTGAAGCTTTCTTT. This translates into CASRFGTGDSAEAFF. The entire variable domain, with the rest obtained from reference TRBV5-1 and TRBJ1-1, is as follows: KAGVTQTPRYLIKTRGQQVTLSCSPISGHRSVSWYQQTPGQGLQFLFEYFSETQRNKGNFPGRFSGRQFSNSRSEMNVSTLELGDSALYLCASRFGTGDSAEAFFGQGTRLTVV.

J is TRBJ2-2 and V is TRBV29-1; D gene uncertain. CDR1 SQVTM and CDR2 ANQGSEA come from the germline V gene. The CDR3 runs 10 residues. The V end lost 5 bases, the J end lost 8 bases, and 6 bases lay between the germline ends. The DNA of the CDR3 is TGCAGCGTTATCGCGGGGGAGCTGTTTTTT. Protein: CSVIAGELFF.

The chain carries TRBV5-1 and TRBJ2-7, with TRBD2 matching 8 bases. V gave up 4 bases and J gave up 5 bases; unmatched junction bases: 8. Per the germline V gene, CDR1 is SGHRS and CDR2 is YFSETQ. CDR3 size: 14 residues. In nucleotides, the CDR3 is TGCGCCAGCAGCGGTAGGGGTAGCGGGAACGAGCAGTACTTC. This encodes CASSGRGSGNEQYF.

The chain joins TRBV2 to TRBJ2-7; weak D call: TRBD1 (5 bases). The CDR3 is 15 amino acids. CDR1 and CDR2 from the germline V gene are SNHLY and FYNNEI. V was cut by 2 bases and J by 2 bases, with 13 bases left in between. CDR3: CASSEQQGATYEQYF. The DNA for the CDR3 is TGTGCCAGCAGTGAACAGCAGGGTGCCACCTACGAGCAGTACTTC.

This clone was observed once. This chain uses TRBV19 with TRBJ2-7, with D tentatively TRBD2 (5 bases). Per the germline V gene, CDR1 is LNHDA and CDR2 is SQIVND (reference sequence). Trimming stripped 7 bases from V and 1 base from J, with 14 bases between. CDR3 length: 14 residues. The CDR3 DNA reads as TGTGCCAGTAATTACGGGGTCAGGTCCTACGAGCAGTACTTC. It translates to CASNYGVRSYEQYF. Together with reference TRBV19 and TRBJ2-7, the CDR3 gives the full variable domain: DGGITQSPKYLFRKEGQNVTLSCEQNLNHDAMYWYRQDPGQGLRLIYYSQIVNDFQKGDIAEGYSVSREKKESFPLTVTSAQKNPTAFYLCASNYGVRSYEQYFGPGTRLTVT.

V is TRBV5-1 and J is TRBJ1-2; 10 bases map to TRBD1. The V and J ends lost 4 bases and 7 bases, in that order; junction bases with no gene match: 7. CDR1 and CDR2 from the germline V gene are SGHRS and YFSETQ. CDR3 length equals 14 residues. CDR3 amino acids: CASSLPTGGSGYTF. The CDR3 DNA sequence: TGCGCCAGCAGCCTCCCGACAGGGGGCAGTGGCTACACCTTC.

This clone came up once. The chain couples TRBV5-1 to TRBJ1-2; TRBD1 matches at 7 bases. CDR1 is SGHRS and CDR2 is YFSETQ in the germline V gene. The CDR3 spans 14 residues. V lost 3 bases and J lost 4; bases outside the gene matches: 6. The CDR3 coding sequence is TGCGCCAGCAGCTGGGACAGTCGAGGCTATGGCTACACCTTC. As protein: CASSWDSRGYGYTF. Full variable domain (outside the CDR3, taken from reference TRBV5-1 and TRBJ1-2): KAGVTQTPRYLIKTRGQQVTLSCSPISGHRSVSWYQQTPGQGLQFLFEYFSETQRNKGNFPGRFSGRQFSNSRSEMNVSTLELGDSALYLCASSWDSRGYGYTFGSGTRLTVV.

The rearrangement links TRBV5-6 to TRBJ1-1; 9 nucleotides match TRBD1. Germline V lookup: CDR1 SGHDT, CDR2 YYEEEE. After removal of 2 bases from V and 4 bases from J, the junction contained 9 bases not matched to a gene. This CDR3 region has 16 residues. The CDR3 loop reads CASSFGTGSMSTEAFF. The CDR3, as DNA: TGTGCCAGCAGCTTCGGGACAGGGAGTATGAGCACTGAAGCTTTCTTT.

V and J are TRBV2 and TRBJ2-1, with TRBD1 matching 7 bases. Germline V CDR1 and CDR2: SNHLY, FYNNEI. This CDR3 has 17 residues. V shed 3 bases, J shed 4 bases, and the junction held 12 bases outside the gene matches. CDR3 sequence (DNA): TGTGCCAGCAGTGAGAGGGGGCTAAGCTCGGGGTACAATGAGCAGTTCTTC. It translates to CASSERGLSSGYNEQFF.

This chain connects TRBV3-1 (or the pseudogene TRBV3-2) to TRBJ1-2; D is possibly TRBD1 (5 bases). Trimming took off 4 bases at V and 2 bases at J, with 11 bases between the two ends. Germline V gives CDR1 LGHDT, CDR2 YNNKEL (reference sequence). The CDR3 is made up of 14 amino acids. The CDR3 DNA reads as TGTGCCAGCAGCCGTAAGGGGTTCAACTATGGCTACACCTTC. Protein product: CASSRKGFNYGYTF.

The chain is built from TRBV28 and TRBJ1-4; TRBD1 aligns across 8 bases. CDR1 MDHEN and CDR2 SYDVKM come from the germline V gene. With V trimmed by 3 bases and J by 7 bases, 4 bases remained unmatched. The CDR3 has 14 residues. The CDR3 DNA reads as TGTGCCAGCAGTTTCTCAGGGGGCTCTGAAAAACTGTTTTTT. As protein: CASSFSGGSEKLFF.

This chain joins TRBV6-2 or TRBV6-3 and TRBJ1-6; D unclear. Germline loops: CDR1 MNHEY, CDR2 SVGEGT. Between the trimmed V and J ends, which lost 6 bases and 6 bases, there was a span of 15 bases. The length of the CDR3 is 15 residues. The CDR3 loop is CASSDAGYPNSPLHF. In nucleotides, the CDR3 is TGTGCCAGCAGCGACGCGGGGTACCCTAATTCACCCCTCCACTTT.

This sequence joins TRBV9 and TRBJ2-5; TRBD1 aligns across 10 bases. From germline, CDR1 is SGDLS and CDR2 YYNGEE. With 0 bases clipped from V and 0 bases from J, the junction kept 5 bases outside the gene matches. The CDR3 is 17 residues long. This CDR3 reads CASSVGGTGDNQETQYF. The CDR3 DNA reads TGTGCCAGCAGCGTAGGCGGGACAGGGGACAACCAAGAGACCCAGTACTTC.

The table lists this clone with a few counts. In DNA form, the CDR3 reads TGTGCCAGTAGTTATACCGGGGAGCTGTTTTTT. Translated, it gives CASSYTGELFF. V usage is TRBV19 and J usage is TRBJ2-2, with unresolved D. The CDR3 is made up of 11 amino acids. The germline V gene encodes CDR1 LNHDA and CDR2 SQIVND (reference sequence). V shed 5 bases and J shed 5 bases, with 3 bases lying between them.

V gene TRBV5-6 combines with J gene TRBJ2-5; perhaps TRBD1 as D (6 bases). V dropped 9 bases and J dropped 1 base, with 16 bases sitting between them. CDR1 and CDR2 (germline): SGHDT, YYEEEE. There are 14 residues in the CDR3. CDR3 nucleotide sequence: TGTGCCACCGAGAAAAACAGGGTCCAAGAGACCCAGTACTTC. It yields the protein CATEKNRVQETQYF.

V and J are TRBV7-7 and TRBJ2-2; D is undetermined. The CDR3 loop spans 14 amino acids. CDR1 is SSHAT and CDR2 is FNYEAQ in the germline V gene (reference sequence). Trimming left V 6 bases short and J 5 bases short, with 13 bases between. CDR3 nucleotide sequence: TGTGCCAGCAGTCCAATTAGTGCAACCGGGGAGCTGTTTTTT. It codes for CASSPISATGELFF.

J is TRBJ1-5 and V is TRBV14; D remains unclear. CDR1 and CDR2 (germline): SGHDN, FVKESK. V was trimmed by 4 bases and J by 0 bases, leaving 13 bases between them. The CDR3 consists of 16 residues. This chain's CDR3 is CASSPPPSVSNQPQHF. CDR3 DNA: TGTGCCAGCAGCCCCCCGCCGAGCGTTAGCAATCAGCCCCAGCATTTT.

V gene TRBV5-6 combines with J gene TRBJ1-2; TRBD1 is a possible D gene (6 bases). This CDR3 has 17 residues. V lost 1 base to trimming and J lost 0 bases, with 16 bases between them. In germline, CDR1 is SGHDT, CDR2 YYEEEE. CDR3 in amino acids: CASSLRVLRTANYGYTF. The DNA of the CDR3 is TGTGCCAGCAGCTTGAGGGTTCTAAGGACAGCTAACTATGGCTACACCTTC. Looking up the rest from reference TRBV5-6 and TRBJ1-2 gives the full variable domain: DAGVTQSPTHLIKTRGQQVTLRCSPKSGHDTVSWYQQALGQGPQFIFQYYEEEERQRGNFPDRFSGHQFPNYSSELNVNALLLGDSALYLCASSLRVLRTANYGYTFGSGTRLTVV.

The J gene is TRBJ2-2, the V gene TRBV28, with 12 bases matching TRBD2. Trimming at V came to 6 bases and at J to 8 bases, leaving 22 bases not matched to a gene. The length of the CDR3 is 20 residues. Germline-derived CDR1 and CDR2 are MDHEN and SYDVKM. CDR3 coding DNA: TGTGCCAGCAGACGCCCCCAACCCCAAATCGGACTAGCGGGATCTGGGGAGCTGTTTTTT. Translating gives CASRRPQPQIGLAGSGELFF. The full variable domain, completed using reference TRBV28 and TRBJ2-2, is DVKVTQSSRYLVKRTGEKVFLECVQDMDHENMFWYRQDPGLGLRLIYFSYDVKMKEKGDIPEGYSVSREKKERFSLILESASTNQTSMYLCASRRPQPQIGLAGSGELFFGEGSRLTVL.

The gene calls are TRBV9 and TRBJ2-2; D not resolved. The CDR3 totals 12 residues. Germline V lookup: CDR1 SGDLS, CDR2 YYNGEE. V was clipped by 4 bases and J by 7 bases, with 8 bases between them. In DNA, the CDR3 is TGTGCCAGCAGCCCCCCGGGCGGGGAGCTGTTTTTT. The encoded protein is CASSPPGGELFF.

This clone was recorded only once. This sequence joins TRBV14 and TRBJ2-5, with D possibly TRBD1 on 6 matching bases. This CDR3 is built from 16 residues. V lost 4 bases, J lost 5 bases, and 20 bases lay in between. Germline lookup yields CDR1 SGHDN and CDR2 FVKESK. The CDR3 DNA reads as TGTGCCAGCAGCCTCCTAAGGGGAGACAGGAGCGAGACCCAGTACTTC. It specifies CASSLLRGDRSETQYF.

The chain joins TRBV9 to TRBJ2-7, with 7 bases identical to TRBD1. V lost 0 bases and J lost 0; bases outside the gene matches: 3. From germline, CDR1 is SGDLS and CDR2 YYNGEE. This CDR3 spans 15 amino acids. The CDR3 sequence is CASSVEGTDSYEQYF. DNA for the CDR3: TGTGCCAGCAGCGTAGAAGGGACAGACTCCTACGAGCAGTACTTC.

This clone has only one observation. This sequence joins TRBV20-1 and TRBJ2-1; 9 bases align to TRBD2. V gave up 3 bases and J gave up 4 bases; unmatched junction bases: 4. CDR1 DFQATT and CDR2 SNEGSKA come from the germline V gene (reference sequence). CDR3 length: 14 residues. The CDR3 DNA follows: TGCAGTGCTAGTGAGACTAGCGGTTACAATGAGCAGTTCTTC. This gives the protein CSASETSGYNEQFF.

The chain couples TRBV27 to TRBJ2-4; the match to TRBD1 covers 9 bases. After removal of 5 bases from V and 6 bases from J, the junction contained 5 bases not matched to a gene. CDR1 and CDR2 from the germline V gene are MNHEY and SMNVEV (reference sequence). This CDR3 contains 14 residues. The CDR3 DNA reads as TGTGCCAGCAGTCCGGACAGGGGAGGAAACATTCAGTACTTC. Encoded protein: CASSPDRGGNIQYF.

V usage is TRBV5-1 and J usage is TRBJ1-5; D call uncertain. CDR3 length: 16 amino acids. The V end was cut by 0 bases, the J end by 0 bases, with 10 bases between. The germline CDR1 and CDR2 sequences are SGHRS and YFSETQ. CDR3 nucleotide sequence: TGCGCCAGCAGCTTGGGGACTGATTATAGCAATCAGCCCCAGCATTTT. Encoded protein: CASSLGTDYSNQPQHF. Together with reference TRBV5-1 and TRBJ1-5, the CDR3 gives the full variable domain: KAGVTQTPRYLIKTRGQQVTLSCSPISGHRSVSWYQQTPGQGLQFLFEYFSETQRNKGNFPGRFSGRQFSNSRSEMNVSTLELGDSALYLCASSLGTDYSNQPQHFGDGTRLSIL.

CDR3 DNA: TGTGCCAGCAGTGAAGGGAGGGGAGCTCCCAGCGTC. Translating gives CASSEGRGAPSV. V gene TRBV6-1 combines with J gene TRBJ2-7; tentative D call: TRBD2 (6 bases). The CDR3 loop spans 12 amino acids. In germline, CDR1 is MNHNS, CDR2 SASEGT.

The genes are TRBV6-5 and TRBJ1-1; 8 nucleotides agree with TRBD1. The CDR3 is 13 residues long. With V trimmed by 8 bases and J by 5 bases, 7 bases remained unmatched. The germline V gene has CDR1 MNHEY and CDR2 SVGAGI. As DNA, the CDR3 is TGTGCCAGCTCCGGGACAGGAGGAACTGAAGCTTTCTTT. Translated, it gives CASSGTGGTEAFF.

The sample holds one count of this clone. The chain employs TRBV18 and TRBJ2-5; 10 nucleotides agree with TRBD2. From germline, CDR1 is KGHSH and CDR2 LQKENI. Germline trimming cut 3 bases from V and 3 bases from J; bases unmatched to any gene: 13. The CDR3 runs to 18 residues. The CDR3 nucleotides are TGTGCCAGCTCACCGGTACTAGCGGGATGGTCGGGTGAAGAGACCCAGTACTTC. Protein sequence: CASSPVLAGWSGEETQYF.

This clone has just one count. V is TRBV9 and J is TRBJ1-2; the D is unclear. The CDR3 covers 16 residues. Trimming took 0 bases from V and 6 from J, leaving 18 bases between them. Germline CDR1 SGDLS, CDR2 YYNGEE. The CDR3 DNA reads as TGTGCCAGCAGCGTAGATTCCAAGAATCTGAGAGATGGCTACACCTTC. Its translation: CASSVDSKNLRDGYTF.